These 22 T cell receptor beta chains were all obtained from the same sample, sequenced in a study of cytomegalovirus exposure and HLA in healthy donors (dated by TCRdb to the late 2010s). The method behind the library was the immunoSEQ multiplex PCR assay. A mixture of 60 forward primers for TCR Vbeta segments and 13 reverse primers for TCR Jbeta segments was used in the multiplex PCR. The source is immuneACCESS, and TCRdb retained only in-frame sequences with V and J called. Part of the clones is not carried over; for the studies checked, unresolved V genes explain less than half of this, and the remainder is unexplained. Across this sample there are about 120,000 clones, with around 74% seen only once. The ten top clones hold 30% of the sample. Sequenced sample: PBMCs. The receptors derive from a man aged 55 to 70 in good health and CMV-seropositive.

This sequence joins TRBV10-3 and TRBJ2-7; 8 bases are shared with TRBD1. V was clipped by 3 bases and J by 2 bases; unmatched bases: 6. The CDR3 length is 15 residues. Per the germline V gene, CDR1 is ENHRY and CDR2 is SYGVKD. CDR3 loop: CAISDWDRQAYEQYF. The CDR3 DNA reads as TGTGCCATCAGTGATTGGGACAGGCAGGCCTACGAGCAGTACTTC.

About this clone itself: An end of the junction does not agree with germline; a read error may underlie this. V usage is TRBV2 and J usage is TRBJ1-1, with D tentatively TRBD1 (5 bases). The CDR3 has 14 residues. Germline V gene sequence: CDR1 SNHLY, CDR2 FYNNEI. This CDR3 is CASGEEGSNTEAFF. The CDR3 DNA reads TGTGCCAGCGGTGAAGAGGGGTCGAACACTGAAGCTTTCTTT.

The chain carries TRBV4-1 and TRBJ1-6; D is perhaps TRBD1 (5 bases). Germline-derived CDR1 and CDR2 are MGHRA and YSYEKL. CDR3 size: 15 residues. V lost 4 bases and J lost 8, with 15 bases in between. The CDR3 nucleotides are TGCGCCAGCAGCCTCGTGCTGGTAGGGGATTCACCCCTCCACTTT. Protein product: CASSLVLVGDSPLHF.

This clone was recorded a few times. The chain recombines TRBV2 with TRBJ2-2, with D tentatively TRBD2 (6 bases). V shed 0 bases and J shed 5 bases, with 10 bases lying between them. This CDR3 region has 15 residues. Germline V gene sequence: CDR1 SNHLY, CDR2 FYNNEI. CDR3 DNA sequence: TGTGCCAGCAGTGAAGCATCCGGGGGAACCGGGGAGCTGTTTTTT. Protein sequence: CASSEASGGTGELFF.

This chain links TRBV4-2 with TRBJ1-2, with a possible D match to TRBD1 (5 bases). The CDR3 covers 16 residues. Trimming cost V 0 bases and J 5 bases, with 16 bases left between them. Germline V gives CDR1 LGHNA, CDR2 YNFKEQ. The CDR3 DNA follows: TGTGCCAGCAGCCAAGAGGAAGGGTCAGGGAAGTATGGCTACACCTTC. Protein product: CASSQEEGSGKYGYTF.

The V call is TRBV10-1, the J call TRBJ2-7; 9 nucleotides match TRBD1. CDR3 size: 14 residues. In germline, CDR1 is WNHNN, CDR2 SYGVQD (reference sequence). With 4 bases clipped from V and 4 bases from J, the junction kept 5 bases outside the gene matches. CDR3 nucleotides: TGCGCCAGCAGTGCCGGGACAGGGTTGTACGAGCAGTACTTC. This sequence encodes CASSAGTGLYEQYF.

The sample holds a few counts of this clone. This chain joins TRBV5-1 and TRBJ1-2; D is possibly TRBD1 (6 bases). The CDR3 is 13 amino acids. Looked up from germline, CDR1 is SGHRS and CDR2 is YFSETQ. Deletions cut 1 base from V and 4 bases from J, with 8 bases between. CDR3 sequence reads: CASSLSGAYGYTF. CDR3 in DNA: TGCGCCAGCAGCTTGTCAGGGGCCTATGGCTACACCTTC.

This rearrangement joins TRBV12-5 to TRBJ2-1; D perhaps matches TRBD2 (6 bases). This CDR3 spans 15 amino acids. Per the germline V gene, CDR1 is LGHNT and CDR2 is FRNRAP. The V gene lost 4 bases and the J gene lost 9 bases, with 19 bases spanning the gap. The CDR3 reads CASGSAVTVEGEQFF. CDR3 in DNA: TGTGCTAGTGGTTCCGCAGTGACAGTGGAGGGTGAGCAGTTCTTC.

This chain links TRBV28 with TRBJ2-4; the D gene is possibly TRBD2 (5 bases). Germline V CDR1 and CDR2: MDHEN, SYDVKM. The CDR3 has 16 residues. V was trimmed by 6 bases and J by 1 base, leaving 16 bases between them. CDR3 in DNA: TGTGCCAGCAGAAAACGGGGAGATGGCGCCAAAAACATTCAGTACTTC. This gives the protein CASRKRGDGAKNIQYF. Full variable domain (remainder filled in from reference TRBV28 and TRBJ2-4): DVKVTQSSRYLVKRTGEKVFLECVQDMDHENMFWYRQDPGLGLRLIYFSYDVKMKEKGDIPEGYSVSREKKERFSLILESASTNQTSMYLCASRKRGDGAKNIQYFGAGTRLSVL.

This clone was seen a handful of times. The chain recombines TRBV27 with TRBJ2-5; TRBD2 might be the D (6 bases). Trimming took off 3 bases at V and 2 bases at J, with 16 bases between the two ends. The CDR3 is 16 amino acids. Germline CDR1 MNHEY, CDR2 SMNVEV (reference sequence). Here the CDR3 DNA reads TGTGCCAGCAGTTTTGCGGGGTTCCGAGGACAAGAGACCCAGTACTTC. This translates into CASSFAGFRGQETQYF.

The chain uses TRBV2 and TRBJ2-7, with TRBD2 matching 7 bases. The CDR3 length is 15 residues. Germline V gene lookup returns CDR1 SNHLY and CDR2 FYNNEI. The V segment lost 3 bases and the J segment 0 bases; nucleotides outside the gene matches: 5. The CDR3 bases are TGTGCCAGCAGTGATGGCGGGAGACGCTCCTACGAGCAGTACTTC. Translated: CASSDGGRRSYEQYF.

This clone has only one observation. The V call is TRBV19, the J call TRBJ1-5, with D perhaps matching TRBD1 (5 bases). Germline-derived CDR1 and CDR2 are LNHDA and SQIVND (reference sequence). CDR3 length: 13 amino acids. V was clipped by 5 bases and J by 9 bases, with 14 bases between them. The CDR3 DNA reads TGTGCCAGTAGTGTCCAAAGGGGATTGCCCCAGCATTTT. Its translation: CASSVQRGLPQHF.

The CDR3 DNA reads TGCGCCAGCAGCCGGACTAGCGGGTTTTACAATGAGCAGTTCTTC. Its protein is CASSRTSGFYNEQFF. The chain combines TRBV5-1 with TRBJ2-1, with 11 bases lining up with TRBD2. The CDR3 totals 15 residues. Trimming cost V 4 bases and J 4 bases; bases outside gene matches: 4. CDR1 is SGHRS and CDR2 is YFSETQ in the germline V gene.

This rearrangement joins TRBV20-1 to TRBJ1-2; TRBD1 aligns across 7 bases. Germline V gene sequence: CDR1 DFQATT, CDR2 SNEGSKA (reference sequence). V shed 6 bases and J 8 bases; nucleotides not matched to a gene: 6. This CDR3 is built from 11 residues. The CDR3 reads CSARTGGGYTF. DNA of the CDR3: TGCAGTGCCCGGACAGGCGGAGGCTACACCTTC.

J is TRBJ2-3 and V is TRBV29-1, with TRBD2 matching over 11 bases. Germline V CDR1 and CDR2: SQVTM, ANQGSEA. The CDR3 is 17 amino acids. The trim removed 1 base at V and 2 bases at J, leaving 8 bases unmatched. The CDR3 here is CSVEAPGTSGNTDTQYF. Written as DNA, the CDR3 is TGCAGCGTTGAAGCCCCGGGGACTAGCGGAAACACAGATACGCAGTATTTT.

This clone was detected only once. The chain links TRBV11-2 to TRBJ1-1; possibly TRBD1 for D (5 bases). V was cut by 3 bases and J by 7 bases, with 12 bases left in between. The length of the CDR3 is 13 residues. Germline loops: CDR1 SGHAT, CDR2 FQNNGV. The CDR3 DNA sequence: TGTGCCAGCAGCTTCAGGGCTAGACTTGAAGCTTTCTTT. Translated: CASSFRARLEAFF.

Turning to this clone: One end of the junction is discordant with germline, which a read error may explain. The chain is built from TRBV2 and TRBJ1-5; D is unresolved. The CDR3 runs to 15 residues. Per germline, CDR1 SNHLY and CDR2 FYNNEI. The CDR3 DNA sequence: TGTGCCAGCAGTGAGAGACGGACTAGCAACCAGCCCCAGCATTTT. It translates to CASSERRTSNQPQHF.

In the case of this clone: This may be a read error: a much more frequent sequence differs by one nucleotide. Distinct nucleotide sequences in the sample also encode this CDR3. V gene TRBV30 combines with J gene TRBJ2-2, with 8 bases fitting TRBD2. The CDR3 contains 15 residues. Looked up from germline, CDR1 is GTSNPN and CDR2 is SVGIG (reference sequence). The CDR3 coding sequence is TGTGCCTGGACCCTCGGGGGGGAGGACGTCGGGGAGCTGTTTTTC. The encoded protein is CAWTLGGEDVGELFF.

The chain links TRBV6-5 to TRBJ2-2, with D unresolved. Trimming shortened V by 0 bases and J by 4 bases, and 9 bases separated the two germline ends. CDR1 MNHEY and CDR2 SVGAGI come from the germline V gene. This CDR3 contains 15 residues. CDR3 sequence: CASSYSTISTGELFF. The CDR3 DNA reads as TGTGCCAGCAGTTACTCCACCATTAGCACCGGGGAGCTGTTTTTT.

The V call is TRBV25-1, the J call TRBJ1-3; maybe TRBD1 (5 bases). The CDR3 has 14 residues. V was cut by 4 bases and J by 0 bases, with 7 bases left in between. The germline V gene has CDR1 MGHDK and CDR2 SYGVNS. In DNA, the CDR3 is TGTGCCAGCAGTGGGGGCGGCTCTGGAAACACCATATATTTT. Its translation is CASSGGGSGNTIYF.

This sequence joins TRBV10-2 and TRBJ2-2; D call uncertain. V was clipped by 5 bases and J by 7 bases, with 11 bases between them. This CDR3 contains 13 residues. The germline V gene encodes CDR1 WSHSY and CDR2 SAAADI. The CDR3 coding sequence is TGCGCCAGCAGTTTAACATATGTCGGGGAGCTGTTTTTT. It yields the protein CASSLTYVGELFF.

The V and J genes are TRBV5-4 and TRBJ2-3, with 10 bases matching TRBD2. In germline, CDR1 is SGHNT, CDR2 YYREEE (reference sequence). The CDR3 has 16 residues. Trimming at V came to 9 bases and at J to 4 bases, leaving 14 bases not matched to a gene. The CDR3 bases are TGTGCCACAAAGCGGGGGGGCATCGATTCGCCAGATACGCAGTATTTT. Translating it yields CATKRGGIDSPDTQYF.